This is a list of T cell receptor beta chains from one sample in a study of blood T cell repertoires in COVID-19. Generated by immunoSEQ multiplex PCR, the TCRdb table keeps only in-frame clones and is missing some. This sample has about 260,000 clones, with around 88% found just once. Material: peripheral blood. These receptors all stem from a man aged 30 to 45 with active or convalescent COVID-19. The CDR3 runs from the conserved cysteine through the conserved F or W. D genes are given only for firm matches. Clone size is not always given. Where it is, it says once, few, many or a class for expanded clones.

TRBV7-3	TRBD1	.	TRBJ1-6	TGTGCCAGCAGCTCTGGGACAGGGGGCTATTCACCCCTCCACTTT	CASSSGTGGYSPLHF
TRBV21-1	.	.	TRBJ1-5	TGTGCCAGCGGGACAGGGGCTCAGCCCCAGCATTTT	CASGTGAQPQHF
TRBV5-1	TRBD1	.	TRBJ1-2	TGCGCCAGCAGCTACGACAGGGGTCGTGGCTACACCTTC	CASSYDRGRGYTF
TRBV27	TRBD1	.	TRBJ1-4	TGTGCCAGCAGTTCGGCGGGACAGGGCCAAGAAAAACTGTTTTTT	CASSSAGQGQEKLFF
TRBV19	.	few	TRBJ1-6	TGTGCCAGTAGTATTAGCGGGACAAATTCACCCCTCCACTTT	CASSISGTNSPLHF
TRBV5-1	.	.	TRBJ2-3	TGCGCCAGCAGCTTGGCGGCTCAGGGCACAGATACGCAGTATTTT	CASSLAAQGTDTQYF
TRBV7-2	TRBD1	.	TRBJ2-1	TGTGCCAGCAGCTACTCTTACGGGACGGGACAGGGAACCTACAATGAGCAGTTCTTC	CASSYSYGTGQGTYNEQFF
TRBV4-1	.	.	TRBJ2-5	TGCGCCAGCAGCCCAGGGTTGGGAGAGACCCAGTACTTC	CASSPGLGETQYF
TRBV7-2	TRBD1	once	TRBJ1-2	TGTGCCAGCAGCTTAATCCGGACAGGGGGGAACTATGGCTACACCTTC	CASSLIRTGGNYGYTF
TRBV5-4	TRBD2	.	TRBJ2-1	TGTGCCAGCAGCTTGGGCGGGGGGGCACTAAAGGGTGAGCAGTTCTTC	CASSLGGGALKGEQFF
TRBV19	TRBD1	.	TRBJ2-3	TGTGCCAGTAGTATAGTTGGGACAGAGGGAGATACGCAGTATTTT	CASSIVGTEGDTQYF
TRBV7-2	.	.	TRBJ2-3	TGTGCCAGCAGCTTAGCCGGGGGAGCTCACGATACGCAGTATTTT	CASSLAGGAHDTQYF
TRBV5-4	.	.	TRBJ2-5	TGTGCCAGCAGCTTGGGGGCAATCGAAGAGACCCAGTACTTC	CASSLGAIEETQYF
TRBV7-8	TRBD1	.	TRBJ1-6	TGTGCCAGCAGCCACCTAAGGGCCAAAGAGACAGGGGGCGGATCACCCCTCCACTTT	CASSHLRAKETGGGSPLHF
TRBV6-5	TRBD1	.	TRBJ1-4	TGTGCCAGCAGTTTTCGGACAGGGGGGAGTGAAAAACTGTTTTTT	CASSFRTGGSEKLFF
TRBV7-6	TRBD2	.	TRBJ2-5	TGTGCCAGCAGCGAAACTAGCGGGGCGGGGGTGACCCAGTACTTC	CASSETSGAGVTQYF
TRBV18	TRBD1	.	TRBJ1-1	TGTGCCAGCTCACCTTTCCAGGGGGCGCGAGGTTCGCACACTGAAGCTTTCTTT	CASSPFQGARGSHTEAFF
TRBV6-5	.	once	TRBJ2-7	TGTGCCAGCAGTTATGAATTTGGGCGCGAGCAGTACTTC	CASSYEFGREQYF
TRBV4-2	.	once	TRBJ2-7	TGTGCCAGCAGCCAGGCTCCAGGGCCCTACGAGCAGTACTTC	CASSQAPGPYEQYF
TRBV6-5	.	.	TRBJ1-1	TGTGCCAGCAGTTACTCAGGCGGAGGGCGGACTGAAGCTTTCTTT	CASSYSGGGRTEAFF
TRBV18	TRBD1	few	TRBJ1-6	TGTGCCAGCTCACTCAGACAGGGCCGAGGGGAAAAAGGCTCACCCCTCCACTTT	CASSLRQGRGEKGSPLHF
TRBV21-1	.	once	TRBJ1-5	TGTGCCAGCCCTCTTGACGCGGTCGGGAGAAAGCCCCAGCATTTT	CASPLDAVGRKPQHF
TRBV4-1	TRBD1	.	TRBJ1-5	TGCGCCAGCAGCCAAGAAGGTTGGGACAGGGGTTTGATCCAGCCCCAGCATTTT	CASSQEGWDRGLIQPQHF
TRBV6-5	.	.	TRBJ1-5	TGTGCCAGCAGTTACCTACCCAGCAATCAGCCCCAGCATTTT	CASSYLPSNQPQHF
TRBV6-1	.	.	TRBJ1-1	TGTGCCAGCAGTGACAAACGCCCGCGGAGTGTCGCGCTGAACACTGAAGCTTTCTTT	CASSDKRPRSVALNTEAFF
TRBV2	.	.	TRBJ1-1	TGTGCCAGCAGCATCCCGAGCGCGCGGGAAGCTTTCTTT	CASSIPSAREAFF
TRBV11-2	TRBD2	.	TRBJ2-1	TGTGCCAGCAGCGTTGACTCAAGCGGGGAAGACAATGAGCAGTTCTTC	CASSVDSSGEDNEQFF
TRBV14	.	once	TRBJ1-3	TGTGCCAGCAGCCAATTCTCGGCAGGGAAAAACACCATATATTTT	CASSQFSAGKNTIYF
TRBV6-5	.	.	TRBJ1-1	TGTGCCAGCACTCAAAGTCGGGGGAACACTGAAGCTTTCTTT	CASTQSRGNTEAFF
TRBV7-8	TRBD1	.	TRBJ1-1	TGTGCCAGCAGCCACAGGGGTGGCTTGACTGAAGCTTTCTTT	CASSHRGGLTEAFF
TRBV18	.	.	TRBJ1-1	TGTGCCAGCTCACCATCGGGCGGGGTGAACACTGAAGCTTTCTTT	CASSPSGGVNTEAFF
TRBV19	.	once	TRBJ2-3	TGTGCCAGTAGTATTCTCAACGGAGGACAGCTCACAGATACGCAGTATTTT	CASSILNGGQLTDTQYF
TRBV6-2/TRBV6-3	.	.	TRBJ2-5	TGTGCCAGCAGTTACGGTCTTCGACAAAGACCATCTCAGTACTTC	CASSYGLRQRPSQYF